A selection of T cell receptor beta chains follows, all from one sample in a study of blood T cell repertoires in COVID-19. The data were produced by immunoSEQ multiplex PCR, yet TCRdb's version contains in-frame clones alone and is incomplete. Here the sample spans some 150,000 clones, approximately 90% being singletons. Sequenced: PBMCs or T cells enriched from blood (not recorded which). The receptor source for this set is a woman aged 25 to 39 with acute COVID-19. Both conserved end residues are part of each CDR3. D genes are given only for firm matches.

J: TRBJ2-1; V: TRBV2; D: .; CDR3: CASSADFPTYNEQFF; DNA: TGTGCCAGCAGTGCGGACTTTCCAACCTACAATGAGCAGTTCTTC
J: TRBJ2-5; V: TRBV9; D: TRBD1; CDR3: CASSVSGQGVETQYF; DNA: TGTGCCAGCAGCGTATCGGGACAGGGGGTAGAGACCCAGTACTTC
J: TRBJ1-1; V: TRBV27; D: TRBD1; CDR3: CASKTGQGNSTEAFF; DNA: TGTGCCAGCAAAACAGGACAGGGGAATAGCACTGAAGCTTTCTTT
J: TRBJ2-7; V: TRBV2; D: TRBD1; CDR3: CASSEGTGGLYEQYF; DNA: TGTGCCAGCAGTGAAGGGACAGGTGGTTTGTACGAGCAGTACTTC
J: TRBJ2-7; V: TRBV20-1; D: .; CDR3: CSASSGFGEQYF; DNA: TGCAGTGCTAGTTCAGGGTTCGGGGAGCAGTACTTC
J: TRBJ1-4; V: TRBV25-1; D: TRBD1; CDR3: CASSEDRGHEKLFF; DNA: TGTGCCAGCAGTGAGGACAGGGGGCATGAAAAACTGTTTTTT
J: TRBJ1-2; V: TRBV5-4; D: TRBD1; CDR3: CASRRTGGDYGYTF; DNA: TGTGCCTCCCGTCGGACAGGGGGCGACTATGGCTACACCTTC
J: TRBJ2-1; V: TRBV7-2; D: TRBD2; CDR3: CASSSVAGGGSYNEQFF; DNA: TGTGCCAGCAGCTCTGTAGCGGGAGGGGGAAGCTACAATGAGCAGTTCTTC
J: TRBJ2-7; V: TRBV19; D: TRBD2; CDR3: CASSIKLAGVEGYEQYF; DNA: TGTGCCAGTAGTATAAAACTAGCGGGAGTCGAAGGTTACGAGCAGTACTTC
J: TRBJ2-1; V: TRBV18; D: TRBD1; CDR3: CASSPRATGSYNEQFF; DNA: TGTGCCAGCTCACCACGGGCGACAGGGTCCTACAATGAGCAGTTCTTC
J: TRBJ2-3; V: TRBV7-6; D: .; CDR3: CASSLTRGTDTQYF; DNA: TGTGCCAGCAGCTTAACTCGCGGCACAGATACGCAGTATTTT
J: TRBJ2-5; V: TRBV4-3; D: .; CDR3: CASSQGSGIGETQYF; DNA: TGCGCCAGCAGCCAAGGATCCGGGATTGGGGAGACCCAGTACTTC
J: TRBJ2-5; V: TRBV5-8; D: TRBD2; CDR3: CASSFTSGRYQETQYF; DNA: TGTGCCAGCAGCTTCACTAGCGGGAGATATCAAGAGACCCAGTACTTC
J: TRBJ2-7; V: TRBV3-1/TRBV3-2; D: TRBD1; CDR3: CASSQDPTQNRQGYYEQYF; DNA: TGTGCCAGCAGCCAAGACCCCACACAAAATCGACAGGGTTACTACGAGCAGTACTTC
J: TRBJ1-5; V: TRBV28; D: TRBD1; CDR3: CASSLGRGYQPQHF; DNA: TGTGCCAGCAGTTTAGGCAGGGGGTATCAGCCCCAGCATTTT
J: TRBJ2-1; V: TRBV19; D: .; CDR3: CASSIGGPSMRSYNEQFF; DNA: TGTGCCAGTAGTATAGGCGGCCCTAGCATGAGGTCCTACAATGAGCAGTTCTTC
J: TRBJ1-4; V: TRBV19; D: .; CDR3: CASSIGGKGYEKLFF; DNA: TGTGCCAGTAGTATCGGCGGGAAGGGGTACGAAAAACTGTTTTTT
J: TRBJ1-1; V: TRBV4-1; D: .; CDR3: CASSPVGQRPKLNTEAFF; DNA: TGCGCCAGCAGCCCGGTAGGACAGAGACCAAAGCTGAACACTGAAGCTTTCTTT
J: TRBJ2-7; V: TRBV7-2; D: TRBD2; CDR3: CASSLVETSGGEQYF; DNA: TGTGCCAGCAGCTTAGTCGAGACTAGCGGTGGAGAGCAGTACTTC
J: TRBJ1-2; V: TRBV7-8; D: TRBD1; CDR3: CASSLGNLGGSYGYTF; DNA: TGTGCCAGCAGCTTAGGAAATTTAGGGGGCTCCTATGGCTACACCTTC
J: TRBJ2-1; V: TRBV6-2/TRBV6-3; D: .; CDR3: CASSLWWSSYNEQFF; DNA: TGTGCCAGCAGTTTATGGTGGAGCTCCTACAATGAGCAGTTCTTC
J: TRBJ1-1; V: TRBV28; D: TRBD1; CDR3: CASIKQGSEAFF; DNA: TGTGCCAGCATCAAACAGGGGAGTGAAGCTTTCTTT
J: TRBJ2-2; V: TRBV11-2; D: .; CDR3: CASTPPASTGELFF; DNA: TGTGCCAGCACGCCTCCCGCGAGCACCGGGGAGCTGTTTTTT
J: TRBJ1-2; V: TRBV6-5; D: .; CDR3: CASSPRSLESYTF; DNA: TGTGCCAGCAGTCCTCGGTCGTTGGAGAGCTACACCTTC